The 11 T cell receptor beta chains presented below share a single source sample, sequenced in a study of blood T cell repertoires in COVID-19. Data came from immunoSEQ multiplex PCR; TCRdb stores just in-frame clones and leaves some out. Found here are about 190,000 clones, approximately 81% of them singletons; the top ten hold 4.5% to 5%. The sample was peripheral blood. All receptors come from an elderly woman with acute or convalescent COVID-19.

The V and J genes are TRBV18 and TRBJ1-5; D is unresolved. The ends were cut back, 0 bases at V and 0 bases at J, with 9 bases in the middle. This CDR3 has 16 amino acids. Per germline, CDR1 KGHSH and CDR2 LQKENI. The CDR3 sequence: CASSPPAISSNQPQHF. Here the CDR3 DNA reads TGTGCCAGCTCACCACCAGCTATTTCTAGCAATCAGCCCCAGCATTTT.

The chain employs TRBV3-1 (or the pseudogene TRBV3-2) and TRBJ1-3, with TRBD1 as a possible D gene (5 bases). The length of the CDR3 is 13 residues. V dropped 1 base and J dropped 11 bases, with 12 bases sitting between them. Germline-derived CDR1 and CDR2 are LGHDT and YNNKEL (reference sequence). This CDR3 reads CASSQVSTGPIYF. The CDR3 DNA reads as TGTGCCAGCAGCCAAGTTTCTACAGGCCCCATATATTTT.

The sample holds one count of this clone. CDR3 region: CASKQREGFSDTQYF. CDR3 DNA sequence: TGTGCCAGCAAACAGCGGGAGGGTTTCAGCGATACGCAGTATTTT. The V gene is TRBV7-2, the J gene TRBJ2-3, with 10 bases identical to TRBD2. The V segment lost 7 bases and the J segment 6 bases; nucleotides outside the gene matches: 10. The V gene's germline CDR1 is SGHTA and CDR2 FQGNSA. The CDR3 contains 15 residues.

This clone was picked up a small number of times. The chain uses TRBV7-2 and TRBJ2-2; 7 bases are shared with TRBD2. V shed 2 bases, J shed 7 bases, and the junction held 10 bases outside the gene matches. CDR3 length: 16 residues. Germline V CDR1 and CDR2: SGHTA, FQGNSA. This CDR3 is CASSLNPAGMDGELFF. CDR3 DNA sequence: TGTGCCAGCAGCTTAAACCCAGCGGGGATGGACGGGGAGCTGTTTTTT.

The genes are TRBV5-8 and TRBJ1-6; tentative D call: TRBD1 (6 bases). In germline, CDR1 is SGHTS, CDR2 YDEGEE. V was shortened by 3 bases and J by 5 bases, with 9 bases between the two germline ends. The CDR3 loop spans 14 amino acids. CDR3 residues: CASSSTGHNSPLHF. The DNA of the CDR3 is TGTGCCAGCAGCTCGACAGGACATAATTCACCCCTCCACTTT.

This chain connects TRBV18 to TRBJ2-2; D is undetermined. The V end lost 4 bases, the J end lost 0 bases, and 6 bases lay between the germline ends. CDR1 KGHSH and CDR2 LQKENI come from the germline V gene. CDR3 length: 14 amino acids. In DNA form, the CDR3 reads TGTGCCAGCTCACTTAGTTCGAACACCGGGGAGCTGTTTTTT. Its translation: CASSLSSNTGELFF.

The CDR3 sequence is CASSLGVGPYEQYF. The CDR3 coding sequence is TGTGCCAGCAGTTTGGGCGTTGGCCCCTACGAGCAGTACTTC. The chain joins TRBV27 to TRBJ2-7; no reliable D call. The CDR3 is 14 residues long. Germline V gene sequence: CDR1 MNHEY, CDR2 SMNVEV (reference sequence). The V end lost 3 bases, the J end lost 2 bases, and 11 bases lay between the germline ends.

On this clone itself: A junction end diverges from the germline sequence, so it may reflect a read error. The chain carries TRBV7-7 and TRBJ2-5; D may be TRBD1 (8 bases). The CDR3 extends over 14 amino acids. Germline V gene lookup returns CDR1 SSHAT and CDR2 FNYEAQ (reference sequence). The CDR3 spells CASSNTGGEKTQYF. The CDR3 region has the DNA TGTGCTAGCAGCAACACAGGGGGGGAAAAGACCCAGTACTTC. Supplemented by reference TRBV7-7 and TRBJ2-5, the full variable domain reads GAGVSQSPRYKVTKRGQDVTLRCDPISSHATLYWYQQALGQGPEFLTYFNYEAQPDKSGLPSDRFSAERPEGSISTLTIQRTEQRDSAMYRCASSNTGGEKTQYFGPGTRLLVL.

Notes on this clone: Germline is not matched at one junction end, which may reflect a read error. CDR3 in DNA: TGTGCTAGCAGCTTAGGAGTTTATTCCTACGAGCAGTACTTC. Encoded protein: CASSLGVYSYEQYF. The rearrangement joins TRBV7-7 to TRBJ2-7; D is ambiguous. The CDR3 contains 14 residues. CDR1 and CDR2 (germline): SSHAT, FNYEAQ (reference sequence).

The chain joins TRBV19 to TRBJ2-1; 7 positions agree with TRBD2. Germline trimming cut 4 bases from V and 4 bases from J; bases unmatched to any gene: 7. The CDR3 is 15 residues long. Germline V lookup: CDR1 LNHDA, CDR2 SQIVND (reference sequence). As DNA, the CDR3 is TGTGCCAGTAGTAGTGGCGGGAGAGGGTACAATGAGCAGTTCTTC. It codes for CASSSGGRGYNEQFF.

This chain joins TRBV9 and TRBJ1-1; a weak D match, TRBD1 (6 bases). The CDR3 is made up of 16 amino acids. Per germline, CDR1 SGDLS and CDR2 YYNGEE. V was clipped by 0 bases and J by 7 bases, with 19 bases between them. This chain's CDR3 is CASSVGDRFRDLEAFF. The DNA of the CDR3 is TGTGCCAGCAGCGTAGGTGACAGGTTTAGGGACCTTGAAGCTTTCTTT.